Below, 15 T cell receptor beta chains from the same sample are listed, as sequenced in a study of blood T cell repertoires in COVID-19 (dated by TCRdb to about 2020). Libraries came from the immunoSEQ multiplex PCR assay. In TCRdb, the immuneACCESS table is reduced to in-frame sequences with V and J assigned. These tables do not hold every clone; where another copy was compared, an unresolved V gene accounts for under half, and the others remain unexplained. This sample is represented by more than 250,000 clones; over 70% of them were singletons. Over 8.5% of the sample is taken by the ten largest. Sequencing was done on a sample of peripheral blood. The receptor set was obtained from a human donor in a cohort sampled during active COVID-19.

The rearrangement uses TRBV2 and TRBJ1-5, with 8 bases lining up with TRBD1. Germline V gene lookup returns CDR1 SNHLY and CDR2 FYNNEI. V lost 6 bases, J lost 3 bases, and 7 bases stayed unmatched. CDR3 length: 15 residues. As DNA, the CDR3 is TGTGCCAGCAGGAGACAGGGGACCCCCAATCAGCCCCAGCATTTT. Translated: CASRRQGTPNQPQHF.

This chain uses TRBV24-1 with TRBJ2-3; TRBD1 is a possible D gene (5 bases). The CDR3 runs 15 residues. V lost 3 bases, J lost 3 bases, and 12 bases lay in between. Germline values: CDR1 KGHDR, CDR2 SFDVKD. As DNA, the CDR3 is TGTGCCACCAGTGATCCCCCCCAGGGTACAGATACGCAGTATTTT. Residues: CATSDPPQGTDTQYF.

The CDR3 loop reads CASSEAGAGWGYTF. CDR3 nucleotides: TGTGCCAGCAGTGAAGCGGGGGCAGGGTGGGGCTACACCTTC. The chain recombines TRBV6-1 with TRBJ1-2, with D tentatively TRBD1 (6 bases). V dropped 0 bases and J dropped 8 bases, with 13 bases sitting between them. Germline assignment: CDR1 MNHNS and CDR2 SASEGT. CDR3 length: 14 amino acids.

The chain has TRBV5-1 and TRBJ1-1, with 10 bases that match TRBD1. In germline, CDR1 is SGHRS, CDR2 YFSETQ. The CDR3 extends over 15 amino acids. The ends lost 4 bases at V and 4 bases at J; junction bases unmatched: 7. The CDR3 DNA reads as TGCGCCAGCAGCCCGACAGGGGGCAAGGGCACTGAAGCTTTCTTT. This sequence encodes CASSPTGGKGTEAFF.

The rearrangement joins TRBV5-6 to TRBJ2-7; D unresolved. CDR1 SGHDT and CDR2 YYEEEE come from the germline V gene. This CDR3 has 13 amino acids. V gave up 1 base and J gave up 3 bases, with 8 bases separating them. The CDR3 coding sequence is TGTGCCAGCAGCTTGACTAATAACTACGAGCAGTACTTC. Its protein product is CASSLTNNYEQYF.

The rearrangement uses TRBV6-6 and TRBJ2-1; possible D gene TRBD1, 5 bases. Germline CDR1 and CDR2: MNHNY and SVGAGI (reference sequence). CDR3 length: 16 amino acids. Trimming took off 0 bases at V and 8 bases at J, with 17 bases between the two ends. The CDR3 sequence: CASSYSGARGMYEQFF. CDR3 nucleotide sequence: TGTGCCAGCAGTTACTCTGGGGCTAGAGGCATGTATGAGCAGTTCTTC.

The V gene is TRBV19, the J gene TRBJ2-2; D gene unclear. The CDR3 covers 13 residues. CDR1 LNHDA and CDR2 SQIVND come from the germline V gene (reference sequence). V was clipped by 3 bases and J by 8 bases, with 10 bases between them. The CDR3, as DNA: TGTGCCAGTAGTATTGGCGGCCTTGGGGAGCTGTTTTTT. As protein: CASSIGGLGELFF.

The rearrangement uses TRBV7-9 and TRBJ1-5; D perhaps matches TRBD1 (6 bases). The CDR3 length is 14 residues. In germline, CDR1 is SEHNR, CDR2 FQNEAQ (reference sequence). The V end was cut by 2 bases, the J end by 2 bases, with 7 bases between. Written as DNA, the CDR3 is TGTGCCAGCAGCTTATCAGGGGGCAATCAGCCCCAGCATTTT. As protein: CASSLSGGNQPQHF. Using reference TRBV7-9 and TRBJ1-5 for the parts outside the CDR3, the full variable domain is DTGVSQNPRHKITKRGQNVTFRCDPISEHNRLYWYRQTLGQGPEFLTYFQNEAQLEKSRLLSDRFSAERPKGSFSTLEIQRTEQGDSAMYLCASSLSGGNQPQHFGDGTRLSIL.

This clone was observed a few times. The V call is TRBV15, the J call TRBJ1-2; D is undetermined. The CDR3 is 16 amino acids. Trimming pared 1 base from V and 5 bases from J, leaving 17 bases between. The germline V gene encodes CDR1 LNHNV and CDR2 YYDKDF (reference sequence). The CDR3 coding sequence is TGTGCCACCAGCAGAGCTACTACCGGGTTGCGGTATGGCTACACCTTC. It codes for CATSRATTGLRYGYTF.

V and J are TRBV13 and TRBJ2-2; 8 nucleotides match TRBD1. In germline, CDR1 is PRHDT, CDR2 FYEKMQ (reference sequence). V was pared by 3 bases and J by 7 bases, with 7 bases of the junction left unmatched. This CDR3 is 15 amino acids long. CDR3: CASSLAQGAVGELFF. For the CDR3, the DNA is TGTGCCAGCAGCTTGGCCCAGGGGGCCGTCGGGGAGCTGTTTTTT.

The chain combines TRBV5-5 with TRBJ2-3; 11 bases agree with TRBD1. The J segment lost 6 bases and the V segment lost 4 bases, leaving 7 bases of the junction unmatched. Germline CDR1 SGHKS, CDR2 YYEKEE (reference sequence). The CDR3 sequence is 15 residues long. CDR3 protein: CASSGGQGAGDTQYF. CDR3 sequence (DNA): TGTGCCAGCAGCGGCGGACAGGGGGCAGGGGATACGCAGTATTTT.

The gene calls are TRBV18 and TRBJ2-7; 9 nucleotides agree with TRBD1. V was clipped by 0 bases and J by 4 bases; unmatched bases: 7. Germline V gene sequence: CDR1 KGHSH, CDR2 LQKENI. This CDR3 region has 16 residues. CDR3 in amino acids: CASSPPTGQGTYEQYF. CDR3 DNA: TGTGCCAGCTCACCACCTACGGGACAGGGAACTTACGAGCAGTACTTC. Complete variable domain (other parts from reference TRBV18 and TRBJ2-7): NAGVMQNPRHLVRRRGQEARLRCSPMKGHSHVYWYRQLPEEGLKFMVYLQKENIIDESGMPKERFSAEFPKEGPSILRIQQVVRGDSAAYFCASSPPTGQGTYEQYFGPGTRLTVT.

J is TRBJ1-1 and V is TRBV19; TRBD1 agrees at 7 bases. CDR1 is LNHDA and CDR2 is SQIVND in the germline V gene (reference sequence). CDR3 size: 16 residues. The V and J ends lost 4 bases and 1 base, in that order; junction bases with no gene match: 9. The CDR3 bases are TGTGCCAGTAGTAGGATGGGGACAGCTACGAACACTGAAGCTTTCTTT. Translating it yields CASSRMGTATNTEAFF.

The chain is built from TRBV7-2 and TRBJ2-1; D is undetermined. Trimming cost V 11 bases and J 0 bases, with 17 bases left between them. Germline assignment: CDR1 SGHTA and CDR2 FQGNSA. The CDR3 sequence is 15 residues long. The DNA of the CDR3 is TGTGCCTCCAGGCGACGGTTGAGCTCCTACAATGAGCAGTTCTTC. Amino acids: CASRRRLSSYNEQFF. Full variable domain (outside the CDR3, taken from reference TRBV7-2 and TRBJ2-1): GAGVSQSPSNKVTEKGKDVELRCDPISGHTALYWYRQSLGQGLEFLIYFQGNSAPDKSGLPSDRFSAERTGGSVSTLTIQRTQQEDSAVYLCASRRRLSSYNEQFFGPGTRLTVL.

The J gene is TRBJ1-5, the V gene TRBV19, with unresolved D. With 2 bases removed from V and 0 bases from J, the gap between germline ends came to 8 bases. The CDR3 is 15 residues long. The germline V gene encodes CDR1 LNHDA and CDR2 SQIVND (reference sequence). The CDR3 reads CASSIIRYSNQPQHF. CDR3 DNA: TGTGCCAGTAGTATAATCCGGTATAGCAATCAGCCCCAGCATTTT.